The T cell receptor (beta chain) under discussion was sequenced for a study of radiation and T cells in renal cell carcinoma. Germline CDR1 and CDR2: MDHEN and SYDVKM. The ends were cut back, 5 bases at V and 10 bases at J, with 24 bases in the middle. The CDR3 totals 16 residues. Time point noted: blood 4 weeks post-SBRT, at nephrectomy. The sample's treatment: 15 Gy SBRT to primary tumor, nephrectomy 4 weeks later. Generated by immunoSEQ multiplex PCR, the TCRdb table keeps only in-frame clones and is missing some. Found here are some 78,000 clones, 89% of them singletons; the top ten hold roughly 6%.

This receptor was taken from a woman aged 70-85 years with renal cell carcinoma. V is TRBV28 and J is TRBJ1-5; D possibly corresponds to TRBD1 (5 bases). The sample here was blood, taken from a patient whose treatment included radiotherapy and nephrectomy. CDR3 coding DNA: TGTGCCAGCAGTCCTCGGGGCAGGGTCCTCTCCATCCCCCAGCATTTT. Translated, it gives CASSPRGRVLSIPQHF. Full variable domain (outside the CDR3, taken from reference TRBV28 and TRBJ1-5): DVKVTQSSRYLVKRTGEKVFLECVQDMDHENMFWYRQDPGLGLRLIYFSYDVKMKEKGDIPEGYSVSREKKERFSLILESASTNQTSMYLCASSPRGRVLSIPQHFGDGTRLSIL.